Sequencing of this TCR beta chain was carried out in a study of cytomegalovirus exposure and HLA in healthy donors. Regarding the study as a whole: According to an earlier analysis, most TCR beta V segments yielded productive rearrangements about 87% or about 30% of the time. The study carried out a later analysis of TCR beta sequences. It associated approximately 16,000 of them with specific HLA alleles at a false discovery rate of 0.05. A later examination showed that TCR association rates differed by HLA locus, with DRB1 most and HLA-C fewest. The authors reported that TCR beta sequences could predict HLA-A and HLA-B alleles. These predictions were accurate for most subjects in the first cohort.

This CDR3 has 13 residues. With V trimmed by 5 bases and J by 6 bases, 4 bases remained unmatched. CDR1 and CDR2 from the germline V gene are MNHEY and SVGAGI. PCR involved 60 Vbeta and 13 Jbeta primers. Sequencing was performed with immunoSEQ multiplex PCR; in TCRdb, only in-frame clones are kept and a portion is missing. This table holds more than 150,000 clones, 76% found once. A single count supports this clone. Antigen: not known. Sequenced input: PBMCs. This TCR was sampled from a woman in her 30s in good health and CMV-seropositive. V usage is TRBV6-5 and J usage is TRBJ1-5; 7 nucleotides align to TRBD1. CDR3 coding DNA: TGTGCCAGCAGTCAGGGGGTGAGTCAGCCCCAGCATTTT. This codes for CASSQGVSQPQHF.